This T cell receptor beta chain was sequenced for a study of cytomegalovirus exposure and HLA in healthy donors (dated by TCRdb to about 2017). Regarding the research as a whole: An earlier analysis of some 500 of the donors reported approximately 300 Gb of sequence data and 117 million unique TCR beta sequences from some 180 million T cells. An early release covering about 600 HLA-typed donors comprised approximately 300 gigabases of sequencing data and approximately 80 million unique TCR sequences. Of the 300 to 450 genotyped donors, 80% to 90% were placed in the genetic ancestry cluster associated with self-reported Caucasian donors. The study aimed to test whether cataloging public T cell receptors could reveal signatures of past pathogen exposure. The study used immunosequencing to profile the T cell repertoires of 670 or so subjects and linked those repertoires to cytomegalovirus serostatus. Besides the first cohort of under 700 subjects, a separate validation cohort made up of 120 or so different subjects was used. To predict cytomegalovirus infection status, the study combined high-throughput TCR immunosequencing, statistical association of individual TCRs with disease status, and machine learning. A later analysis re-examined previously published TCR beta repertoires from about 670 donors and added high-resolution HLA genotyping to investigate patterns of TCR occurrence. Rather than using new phenotypic data, the later analysis identified candidate immune exposures from TCR beta sequences and from how often those sequences occurred across donors. An earlier analysis of 500 to 650 of the donors applied high-throughput TCR beta sequencing to assess whether each TCR beta V gene segment acted as functional or pseudogenic. Donor age, sex, ethnicity and CMV serostatus were compiled together with the repertoire data. In a later genetic analysis, genome-wide SNP genotypes for about 65% of the roughly 700 donors were used, and that subset was treated as a discovery cohort. Every repertoire in the discovery cohort had been generated on one and the same sequencing platform. HLA typing included class I and class II loci at four-digit resolution. Typing coverage varied by locus: 629-630 donors for A, B, C, DRB1 and DQB1; about 520 for DQA1; approximately 570 for DPA1; some 470 for DPB1. Roughly 5 DR-DQ haplotypes were handled as single units for association and clustering, since linkage in the cohort was strong. Among almost 400 genotyped donors of the cohort, an average of about 240,000 unique TCR beta nucleotide sequences were sequenced per donor, around 18% of them non-productive. What the research found in general, with its limitations: The only immune exposure information available for the cohort was CMV serostatus. The presence/absence analyses assumed that sequencing depth was roughly uniform across donors, and that assumption may not be true. In a later genetic analysis, a missense DCLRE1C variant was associated with V-gene and J-gene trimming of TCR beta chains, and the association was replicated in an independent cohort. In a later genetic analysis, fewer N-insertions in productive TCRs were reported among donors in an Asian-associated ancestry cluster than the 666-donor mean. Several of the top co-occurrence clusters appeared to be linked to parvovirus B19, influenza, CMV and Epstein-Barr virus, according to a later analysis. The classifier was reported to diagnose cytomegalovirus status with high specificity and sensitivity in both the original cohort and the validation cohort. A later analysis found that HLA-associated TCR beta chains were more clonally expanded and had lower generation probabilities than equally common non-associated chains. Because some donors lacked HLA typing at each locus, the association tests relied only on the typed subset. While some public TCRs were present in many individuals, most TCR sequences turned up only very rarely across donors. The cohort was sequenced for TCR beta chains only, and without alpha or paired-chain data the features that could be detected were limited. It was suggested by the authors that the approach could potentially be generalized to other disease states and immunological phenotypes. A cluster of highly shared sequence variants was judged likely to be a technical artifact of the sequencing pipeline. In a later analysis, the rate of TCR association differed among HLA loci, with DRB1 alleles having the most associated TCRs and HLA-C alleles having the fewest. At a false discovery rate of 0.05, a later analysis linked about 17,000 TCR beta sequences to specific HLA alleles. A total of fewer than 200 TCR beta chains were listed by the study as associated with cytomegalovirus. The 87-base-pair reads could not distinguish some IMGT-functional V segments, including TRBV6-2 and TRBV6-3, so those segments were excluded. A later analysis found that most CMV-associated TCR beta chains appeared HLA-restricted, with HLA associations seemingly driven largely by CMV exposure. A further reported finding was that TCR beta sequences accurately predicted the HLA-A and HLA-B alleles for most subjects in the first cohort. Strong co-occurrence of HLA alleles, especially DR and DQ, made assigning TCR associations to individual alleles difficult. Linkage disequilibrium might explain the correlated functional status among segregating V segments, but an unknown experimental factor could not be excluded. Three of the identified cytomegalovirus-associated TCR beta chains were confirmed in vitro to be specific for cytomegalovirus antigens. Approximately 16 rarely observed V segments, including chromosome 9 orphons, were excluded from the earlier analysis of approximately 600 of the donors because counts were too low. An earlier analysis of some 590 of the donors showed that most TCR beta V segments appeared in productive rearrangements either about 87% or about 30% of the time, which broadly matched IMGT annotations.

The library relied on the immunoSEQ multiplex PCR assay. For the multiplex PCR, a mixture combining 60 forward primers for TCR Vbeta segments and 13 reverse primers for TCR Jbeta segments was used. Amplification of the CDR3 region of rearranged TCR beta genes was performed with a multiplex PCR assay on genomic DNA. Amplified TCR beta libraries were sequenced as 87-base-pair reads on the Illumina HiSeq System. The authors' pipeline ran thus. A later analysis tallied tens of millions of unique TCR beta chains across the 666 repertoires, and around 10 million of those chains were shared by two or more donors. Raw reads were error-corrected and collapsed into unique sequences with a nearest-neighbor algorithm that merged closely related sequences to remove PCR and sequencing errors. To assign V, D and J gene segments, CDR3 sequences were aligned to IMGT reference sequences. For a sequence to be retained, a match of at least six nucleotides was required to both a V gene segment and a J gene segment. A rearrangement counted as productive if the CDR3 had no stop codons and remained in frame with V and J, and every other rearrangement counted as non-productive. CDR3 was defined by IMGT convention, running from the second conserved V-encoded cysteine to the conserved J-encoded phenylalanine. Sequences without an unambiguous match to a single V gene segment were excluded from the earlier analysis of about 600 of the donors. An earlier analysis of 550 to 650 of the donors classified V segments as functional when productive rearrangements were above 56.7% and as segregating when the standard deviation between donors was above 5%. To diagnose cytomegalovirus status from the catalog of TCR beta chain sequences, a statistical classification framework was built. A later analysis assigned V and J genes by comparing TCR nucleotide sequences with IMGT/GENE-DB human TR gene sequences. A later analysis assigned CDR3 sequences and most-parsimonious VDJ recombination scenarios with the TCRdist pipeline. In a later analysis, each TCR beta chain was defined by its CDR3 amino acid sequence together with its V-gene family, and reads without a unique V-gene family were excluded. A later analysis removed 592 highly shared, low-generation-probability nucleotide sequences to deal with suspected cross-contamination and a sequencing artifact. For each public chain, a later analysis derived a clonal expansion index from normalized ranks of inferred template counts within each repertoire. A later analysis computed generation probabilities with a VDJ recombination model fitted to out-of-frame rearrangements, and checked the results against IGoR. In a later analysis, TCR-TCR, TCR-HLA and TCR-CMV co-occurrence was scored with hypergeometric tests, and a repertoire-size bias correction was applied to TCR pairs. A later analysis estimated false discovery rates by permuting HLA or CMV assignments 20 times. In a later analysis, co-occurring TCRs were grouped with DBSCAN, and TCRdist sequence similarity was added when clustering was performed within HLA-allele-positive subsets. Co-occurrence clustering excluded repertoires with fewer than 30,000 or more than 120,000 public chains, plus five with anomalous nucleotide sharing. This is the immuneACCESS table as TCRdb keeps it, with only in-frame sequences that have V and J called. A part of the clones is gone; compared with another copy, unresolved V genes explain less than half, and the rest is unexplained. V and J calls and clone size come straight from that table; D and trimming were deduced from the DNA. The sample table holds over 100,000 clones, of which around 78% were seen once. The top ten clones comprise approximately 2% of the sample.

The cohort comprised some 730 healthy bone marrow donors. At the time of sampling, all cohort members were nominally healthy, though unrecorded immune exposures were likely present. The donor tested CMV seropositive, placing the donor among the 289 seropositive members of the cohort. A peripheral blood sample was collected from each donor, and TCR beta sequencing was performed on peripheral blood mononuclear cells. Genomic DNA extraction from the blood cell samples was performed with the Qiagen DNeasy Blood Extraction Kit. In the case of this clone: It lacks a known antigen. Base qualities are not provided; no much larger clone lies one nucleotide away.

Deletion took 5 bases off V and 4 bases off J, with a span of 11 bases between the germline ends. CDR1 and CDR2 are read off the germline V gene (reference sequence) as MNHNY and SVGAGI. From its cysteine to its phenylalanine, the CDR3 spans 13 amino acids. Only the CDR3 region is kept as DNA, spanning 39 bases read in frame from base 1. This clonotype was obtained from a female donor in good health and CMV-seropositive. The sample taken for sequencing was PBMCs. Recombination connected TRBV6-6 to TRBJ2-5; TRBD2 is possibly the D segment (5 matching bases). The nucleotides are TGTGCCAGCAGTAATCTAGGAGGAGAGACCCAGTACTTC. This sequence encodes CASSNLGGETQYF.